This TCR beta chain was sequenced for a study of blood T cells in healthy people across ages. General study points: Roughly linearly, TCR beta diversity per million T cells fell as age increased.

The use of a sample-barcoded 5' primer and a J-beta primer mix characterized a second PCR of roughly 7 to 11 cycles. Every cDNA molecule carried a tag from a template-switch adaptor bearing 12 random nucleotides. At least 3 million CDR3-containing paired-end reads were obtained per sample. TCRdb re-derived calls from the 5' RACE reads in MiXCR, one entry per CDR3 protein. In the table there are 1.5 million to 2 million distinct CDR3 sequences, around 40% of which are singletons. Points on this clonotype: No antigen is known for it.

The germline V gene has CDR1 DFQATT and CDR2 SNEGSKA (reference sequence). The CDR3 has 15 amino acids. V trimming: 0 bases; J trimming: 4 bases; junction bases outside the gene matches: 6. Per sample, extraction of total RNA gave at least 6 micrograms in every case. Sequencing was done on a sample of blood. This chain uses TRBV20-1 with TRBJ2-3; 8 nucleotides align to TRBD2. This clonotype was sampled from a human donor in good health. The CDR3 DNA reads TGCAGTGCTAGAGAGCCGGGACTAGTCGCAGATACGCAGTATTTT. It specifies CSAREPGLVADTQYF.